The entry below describes one TCR beta chain. Its cognate antigen is unknown. Assay: immunoSEQ multiplex PCR; the TCRdb copy retains only in-frame clones and omits some. This repertoire shows 2 million to 2.5 million clones, nearly 97% found once; its top ten account for around 0.13%. These data are taken from a study of shared clonotypes between healthy human individuals. Findings of the study overall: Around 5% of naive CD4 clonotypes were common to a handful of donors. Naive subsets usually exceeded memory subsets in estimated richness.

This CDR3 is 14 amino acids long. Germline V gene lookup returns CDR1 SEHNR and CDR2 FQNEAQ (reference sequence). J lost 3 bases, V lost 5 bases, and 4 bases had no gene match. The clonotype originates from a man younger than 35 in good health. This chain uses TRBV7-9 with TRBJ2-1; 7 bases are shared with TRBD1. The specimen was naive CD4+ T cells sorted from blood. As for subset: CD45RA+ positively selected. CDR3 residues: CASSPWDSYNEQFF. CDR3 DNA: TGTGCCAGCAGCCCCTGGGACAGCTACAATGAGCAGTTCTTC.